Following are 24 T cell receptor beta chains from one sample sequenced in a study of T cell changes during pregnancy in multiple sclerosis. Produced via immunoSEQ multiplex PCR; TCRdb's table is partial and in-frame only. Counted here are some 60,000 clones, more than 85% occurring once; the ten biggest clones make up less than 3.5%. This specimen consisted of peripheral blood, obtained in the third trimester of pregnancy. All receptors derive from a female donor in good health, enrolled as a control in a pregnancy study.

The gene calls are TRBV20-1 and TRBJ1-1, with D hard to call. V shed 5 bases and J shed 4 bases, with 8 bases lying between them. The CDR3 totals 11 residues. Germline loops: CDR1 DFQATT, CDR2 SNEGSKA (reference sequence). The CDR3 region has the DNA TGCAGTGCTTACGCCGGCACTGAAGCTTTCTTT. The encoded protein is CSAYAGTEAFF.

With respect to this clone: Other nucleotide sequences in the sample specify the same CDR3. This rearrangement joins TRBV6-5 to TRBJ1-1; D unclear. V lost 2 bases, J lost 3 bases, and 4 bases lay in between. The germline V gene encodes CDR1 MNHEY and CDR2 SVGAGI. The CDR3 extends over 12 amino acids. For the CDR3, the DNA is TGTGCCAGCAGTTACGGAGACACTGAAGCTTTCTTT. Encoded protein: CASSYGDTEAFF.

The rearrangement joins TRBV5-1 to TRBJ2-7; 10 nucleotides match TRBD1. CDR1 is SGHRS, CDR2 YFSETQ, per germline. V lost 8 bases and J lost 1; bases outside the gene matches: 6. This CDR3 spans 14 amino acids. CDR3: CASGPGQGSYEQYF. In nucleotides, the CDR3 is TGCGCCAGTGGACCGGGACAGGGGTCCTACGAGCAGTACTTC. Full variable domain (rest looked up from reference TRBV5-1 and TRBJ2-7): KAGVTQTPRYLIKTRGQQVTLSCSPISGHRSVSWYQQTPGQGLQFLFEYFSETQRNKGNFPGRFSGRQFSNSRSEMNVSTLELGDSALYLCASGPGQGSYEQYFGPGTRLTVT.

This clone occurred a few times. The rearrangement joins TRBV27 to TRBJ2-7; TRBD2 aligns across 7 bases. Germline V gene lookup returns CDR1 MNHEY and CDR2 SMNVEV (reference sequence). With 6 bases clipped from V and 9 bases from J, the junction kept 20 bases outside the gene matches. CDR3 length: 16 residues. CDR3 sequence (DNA): TGTGCCAGCAGGGCGTTACTAGAAATGGGACTAATAAGGCAGTACTTC. It codes for CASRALLEMGLIRQYF.

The rearrangement uses TRBV9 and TRBJ2-1, with no clear D. This CDR3 spans 14 amino acids. Germline V gene sequence: CDR1 SGDLS, CDR2 YYNGEE. With 0 bases removed from V and 5 bases from J, the gap between germline ends came to 9 bases. Written as DNA, the CDR3 is TGTGCCAGCAGCGTAGACCACTTACACAATGAGCAGTTCTTC. Protein product: CASSVDHLHNEQFF. Complete variable domain (other parts from reference TRBV9 and TRBJ2-1): DSGVTQTPKHLITATGQRVTLRCSPRSGDLSVYWYQQSLDQGLQFLIQYYNGEERAKGNILERFSAQQFPDLHSELNLSSLELGDSALYFCASSVDHLHNEQFFGPGTRLTVL.

J is TRBJ2-7 and V is TRBV7-9; D not resolved. The CDR3 has 12 amino acids. Germline V CDR1 and CDR2: SEHNR, FQNEAQ (reference sequence). Trimming took off 4 bases at V and 9 bases at J, with 13 bases between the two ends. CDR3: CASSSEASSQYF. DNA for the CDR3: TGTGCCAGCAGCTCAGAGGCTTCTTCGCAGTACTTC. The whole variable domain, remainder taken from reference TRBV7-9 and TRBJ2-7, is DTGVSQNPRHKITKRGQNVTFRCDPISEHNRLYWYRQTLGQGPEFLTYFQNEAQLEKSRLLSDRFSAERPKGSFSTLEIQRTEQGDSAMYLCASSSEASSQYFGPGTRLTVT.

The count of this clone is one. The gene calls are TRBV5-4 and TRBJ2-2; D remains ambiguous. Germline V gives CDR1 SGHNT, CDR2 YYREEE (reference sequence). V was clipped by 4 bases and J by 7 bases, with 11 bases between them. This CDR3 is 13 amino acids long. The CDR3 protein is CASSQGDNGELFF. For the CDR3, the DNA is TGTGCCAGCAGCCAAGGAGATAACGGGGAGCTGTTTTTT. The whole variable domain, filled in from reference TRBV5-4 and TRBJ2-2, reads ETGVTQSPTHLIKTRGQQVTLRCSSQSGHNTVSWYQQALGQGPQFIFQYYREEENGRGNFPPRFSGLQFPNYSSELNVNALELDDSALYLCASSQGDNGELFFGEGSRLTVL.

In its sample, this clone was seen a few times. The chain carries TRBV6-4 and TRBJ2-3, with TRBD2 matching 8 bases. Germline-derived CDR1 and CDR2 are MRHNA and SNTAGT. Trimming cost V 5 bases and J 5 bases; bases outside gene matches: 6. This CDR3 has 14 amino acids. CDR3 nucleotides: TGTGCCAGCAGTAGCGGGGGTTCCCAAGATACGCAGTATTTT. It codes for CASSSGGSQDTQYF.

This clone came up once. This chain joins TRBV4-1 and TRBJ1-1; D is possibly TRBD1 (6 bases). Trimming removed 2 bases at V and 0 bases at J, with 13 bases between. Germline CDR1 MGHRA, CDR2 YSYEKL. CDR3 length equals 16 residues. CDR3 amino acids: CASSQTLTGLNTEAFF. The DNA for the CDR3 is TGCGCCAGCAGCCAAACACTAACAGGGTTGAACACTGAAGCTTTCTTT.

The rearrangement links TRBV6-1 to TRBJ2-2, with D uncertain. Trimming pared 8 bases from V and 0 bases from J, leaving 13 bases between. The CDR3 extends over 15 amino acids. Germline-derived CDR1 and CDR2 are MNHNS and SASEGT. In nucleotides, the CDR3 is TGTGCCAGCGCAGTACGCCCCACGAACACCGGGGAGCTGTTTTTT. This encodes CASAVRPTNTGELFF.

The rearrangement uses TRBV9 and TRBJ1-5; 8 nucleotides match TRBD1. This CDR3 comprises 17 residues. V lost 0 bases to trimming and J lost 1 base; unmatched junction nucleotides: 6. Per the germline V gene, CDR1 is SGDLS and CDR2 is YYNGEE. The CDR3 region is CASSVGRQGSSNQPQHF. As DNA, the CDR3 is TGTGCCAGCAGCGTAGGGCGACAGGGGTCGAGCAATCAGCCCCAGCATTTT.

This chain links TRBV28 with TRBJ2-3, with 8 bases that match TRBD2. V gave up 2 bases and J gave up 3 bases; unmatched junction bases: 7. The CDR3 consists of 16 residues. Per the germline V gene, CDR1 is MDHEN and CDR2 is SYDVKM. CDR3 nucleotide sequence: TGTGCCAGCAGTTTAGCCGGGAGCGGGAGAACAGATACGCAGTATTTT. This sequence encodes CASSLAGSGRTDTQYF.

V is TRBV4-2 and J is TRBJ1-1; D is undetermined. The V gene lost 7 bases and the J gene lost 1 base, with 19 bases spanning the gap. The CDR3 has 16 residues. The germline V gene encodes CDR1 LGHNA and CDR2 YNFKEQ. CDR3 nucleotides: TGTGCCAGCACGCTAAGTTCCCATCGGGGGAACACTGAAGCTTTCTTT. This sequence encodes CASTLSSHRGNTEAFF.

V and J are TRBV29-1 and TRBJ2-7; D not resolved. The CDR3 is 13 amino acids. The germline V gene has CDR1 SQVTM and CDR2 ANQGSEA. The V and J ends lost 4 bases and 0 bases respectively, with 10 bases between them. In DNA, the CDR3 is TGCAGCGTTGGAGAGAGCTACTCCTACGAGCAGTACTTC. Residues: CSVGESYSYEQYF.

The genes are TRBV5-6 and TRBJ2-2; 8 nucleotides align to TRBD1. The V segment lost 1 base and the J segment 4 bases; nucleotides outside the gene matches: 6. The V gene's germline CDR1 is SGHDT and CDR2 YYEEEE. The CDR3 consists of 16 residues. The CDR3 DNA reads TGTGCCAGCAGCTTGAGAGAGACAGGGGCCACCGGGGAGCTGTTTTTT. It codes for CASSLRETGATGELFF.

V gene TRBV5-1 combines with J gene TRBJ1-1; 11 bases line up with TRBD1. Germline V gene lookup returns CDR1 SGHRS and CDR2 YFSETQ. J lost 6 bases, V lost 4 bases, and 8 bases had no gene match. The CDR3 loop spans 15 amino acids. This chain's CDR3 is CASSPRTGGDAEAFF. CDR3 nucleotide sequence: TGCGCCAGCAGCCCCCGGACAGGGGGCGACGCTGAAGCTTTCTTT.

The V and J genes are TRBV4-2 and TRBJ2-7, with D possibly TRBD1 on 6 matching bases. Germline V gene sequence: CDR1 LGHNA, CDR2 YNFKEQ. This CDR3 has 14 amino acids. V was trimmed by 1 base and J by 5 bases, leaving 12 bases between them. CDR3 residues: CASSQGQGRDEQYF. The CDR3 region has the DNA TGTGCCAGCAGCCAAGGTCAGGGGCGCGACGAGCAGTACTTC.

J is TRBJ2-6 and V is TRBV18; 8 nucleotides line up with TRBD1. CDR1 KGHSH and CDR2 LQKENI come from the germline V gene. The trim removed 3 bases at V and 0 bases at J, leaving 7 bases unmatched. The CDR3 spans 18 residues. The DNA of the CDR3 is TGTGCCAGCTCACCCGGACAGGGTAACCCCTCTGGGGCCAACGTCCTGACTTTC. The encoded protein is CASSPGQGNPSGANVLTF. The full variable domain, completed using reference TRBV18 and TRBJ2-6, is NAGVMQNPRHLVRRRGQEARLRCSPMKGHSHVYWYRQLPEEGLKFMVYLQKENIIDESGMPKERFSAEFPKEGPSILRIQQVVRGDSAAYFCASSPGQGNPSGANVLTFGAGSRLTVL.

V gene TRBV28 combines with J gene TRBJ1-2; TRBD1 agrees at 8 bases. Germline CDR1 reads MDHEN; CDR2 reads SYDVKM. The CDR3 has 16 residues. V dropped 5 bases and J dropped 6; count of bases not matched to a gene: 14. The CDR3 spells CASSQQTGDRFDGYTF. CDR3 DNA sequence: TGTGCCAGCAGTCAACAGACAGGGGATCGATTTGATGGCTACACCTTC.

This chain joins TRBV2 and TRBJ2-7; 11 nucleotides agree with TRBD1. The CDR3 runs to 15 residues. The V and J ends lost 1 base and 5 bases, in that order; junction bases with no gene match: 4. From germline, CDR1 is SNHLY and CDR2 FYNNEI. For the CDR3, the DNA is TGTGCCAGCAGTGAAGAGGGACAGGGGGACAACGAGCAGTACTTC. Translation: CASSEEGQGDNEQYF. Drawing the rest from reference TRBV2 and TRBJ2-7, the complete variable domain is EPEVTQTPSHQVTQMGQEVILRCVPISNHLYFYWYRQILGQKVEFLVSFYNNEISEKSEIFDDQFSVERPDGSNFTLKIRSTKLEDSAMYFCASSEEGQGDNEQYFGPGTRLTVT.

V usage is TRBV18 and J usage is TRBJ1-1; TRBD1 matches at 7 bases. The germline CDR1 and CDR2 sequences are KGHSH and LQKENI. The J segment lost 3 bases and the V segment lost 2 bases, leaving 12 bases of the junction unmatched. The CDR3 consists of 17 residues. The CDR3 protein is CASSPIRGVIPDTEAFF. The CDR3 coding sequence is TGTGCCAGCTCACCAATCAGGGGGGTTATCCCCGACACTGAAGCTTTCTTT.

The chain is built from TRBV9 and TRBJ2-1, with D possibly being TRBD2 (6 bases). The CDR3 covers 13 residues. Germline assignment: CDR1 SGDLS and CDR2 YYNGEE. V lost 2 bases and J 7 bases, leaving 10 bases between the germline ends. The CDR3 is CASSVETSNEQFF. CDR3 DNA: TGTGCCAGCAGCGTCGAGACTAGTAATGAGCAGTTCTTC.

This clone appeared a single time. This chain connects TRBV28 to TRBJ1-2; 7 nucleotides agree with TRBD1. Germline CDR1 reads MDHEN; CDR2 reads SYDVKM. V gave up 1 base and J gave up 2 bases; unmatched junction bases: 10. The CDR3 is made up of 17 amino acids. The CDR3 nucleotides read TGTGCCAGCAGTTTATTTTCACAGGGGCGACGCAACTATGGCTACACCTTC. Translation gives CASSLFSQGRRNYGYTF.

V usage is TRBV27 and J usage is TRBJ2-7; TRBD1 aligns across 8 bases. The CDR3 extends over 17 amino acids. V was clipped by 1 base and J by 0 bases; unmatched bases: 8. CDR1 and CDR2 (germline): MNHEY, SMNVEV (reference sequence). The CDR3 DNA is TGTGCCAGCAGTTTATTTAACCAGGGGGCTCTCTCCTACGAGCAGTACTTC. Translation gives CASSLFNQGALSYEQYF.